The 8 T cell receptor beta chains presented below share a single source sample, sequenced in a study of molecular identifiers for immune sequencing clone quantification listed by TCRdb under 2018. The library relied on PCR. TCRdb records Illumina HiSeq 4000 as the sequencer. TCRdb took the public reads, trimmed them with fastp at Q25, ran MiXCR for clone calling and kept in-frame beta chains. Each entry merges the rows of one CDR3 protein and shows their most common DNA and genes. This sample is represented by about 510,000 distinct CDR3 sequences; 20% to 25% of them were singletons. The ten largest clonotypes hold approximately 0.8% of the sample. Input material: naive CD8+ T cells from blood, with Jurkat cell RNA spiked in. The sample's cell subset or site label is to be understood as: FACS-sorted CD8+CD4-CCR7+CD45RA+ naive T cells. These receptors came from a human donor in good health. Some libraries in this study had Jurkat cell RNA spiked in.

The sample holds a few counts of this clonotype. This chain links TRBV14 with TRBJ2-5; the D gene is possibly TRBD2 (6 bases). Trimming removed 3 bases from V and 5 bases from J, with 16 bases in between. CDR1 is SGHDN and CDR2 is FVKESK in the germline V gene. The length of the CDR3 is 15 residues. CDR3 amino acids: CASSHEPRGFETQYF. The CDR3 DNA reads TGTGCCAGCAGCCACGAGCCGCGGGGATTTGAGACCCAGTACTTC.

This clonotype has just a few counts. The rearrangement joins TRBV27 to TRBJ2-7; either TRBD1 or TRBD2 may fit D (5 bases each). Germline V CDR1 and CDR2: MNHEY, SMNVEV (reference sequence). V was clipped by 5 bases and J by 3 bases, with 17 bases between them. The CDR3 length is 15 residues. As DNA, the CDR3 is TGTGCCAGCAGTCGCCCCCGGGACGGCATCTACGAGCAGTACTTC. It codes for CASSRPRDGIYEQYF.

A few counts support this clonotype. The CDR3 region is CASSVGQGLDTQYF. The CDR3 DNA sequence: TGTGCCAGTAGTGTGGGACAGGGGTTGGATACGCAGTATTTT. The chain recombines TRBV19 with TRBJ2-3, with 10 bases fitting TRBD1. This CDR3 is 14 amino acids long. The ends lost 5 bases at V and 6 bases at J; junction bases unmatched: 5. The germline gives CDR1 LNHDA, CDR2 SQIVND (reference sequence).

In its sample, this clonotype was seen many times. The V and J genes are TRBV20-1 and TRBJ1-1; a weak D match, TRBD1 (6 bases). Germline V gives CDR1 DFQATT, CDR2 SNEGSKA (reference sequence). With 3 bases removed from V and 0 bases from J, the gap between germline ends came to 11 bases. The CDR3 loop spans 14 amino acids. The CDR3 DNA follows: TGCAGTGCTAGCCTGACAGGCGTGAACACTGAAGCTTTCTTT. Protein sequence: CSASLTGVNTEAFF.

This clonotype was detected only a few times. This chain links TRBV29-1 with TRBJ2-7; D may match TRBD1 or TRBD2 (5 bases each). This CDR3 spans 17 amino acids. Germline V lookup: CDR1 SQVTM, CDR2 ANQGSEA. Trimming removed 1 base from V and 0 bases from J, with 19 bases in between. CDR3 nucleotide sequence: TGCAGCGTTGAAGGTCTTTTTGGGGAGAGGGGCTCCTACGAGCAGTACTTC. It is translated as CSVEGLFGERGSYEQYF.

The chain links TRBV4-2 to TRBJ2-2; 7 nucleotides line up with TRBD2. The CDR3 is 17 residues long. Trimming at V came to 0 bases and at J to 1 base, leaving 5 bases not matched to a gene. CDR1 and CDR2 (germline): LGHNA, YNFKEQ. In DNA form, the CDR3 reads TGTGCCAGCAGCCAAGACTTTCCTAGCGGGAACACCGGGGAGCTGTTTTTT. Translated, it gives CASSQDFPSGNTGELFF.

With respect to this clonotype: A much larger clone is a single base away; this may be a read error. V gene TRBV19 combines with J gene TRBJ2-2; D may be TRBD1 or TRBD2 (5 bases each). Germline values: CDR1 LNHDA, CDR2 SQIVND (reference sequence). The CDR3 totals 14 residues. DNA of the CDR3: TGTACCAGTAGTATAGTCGGGGCAGCCGGGGAGCTGTTTTTT. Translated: CTSSIVGAAGELFF.

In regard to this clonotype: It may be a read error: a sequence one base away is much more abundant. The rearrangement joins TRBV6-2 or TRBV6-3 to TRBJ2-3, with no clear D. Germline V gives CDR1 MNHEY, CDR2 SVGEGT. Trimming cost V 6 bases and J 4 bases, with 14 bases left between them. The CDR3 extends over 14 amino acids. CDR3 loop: CASSNQQVADTQYF. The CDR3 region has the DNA TGTGCCAGCAGCAACCAACAAGTCGCAGATACGCAGTATTTT.